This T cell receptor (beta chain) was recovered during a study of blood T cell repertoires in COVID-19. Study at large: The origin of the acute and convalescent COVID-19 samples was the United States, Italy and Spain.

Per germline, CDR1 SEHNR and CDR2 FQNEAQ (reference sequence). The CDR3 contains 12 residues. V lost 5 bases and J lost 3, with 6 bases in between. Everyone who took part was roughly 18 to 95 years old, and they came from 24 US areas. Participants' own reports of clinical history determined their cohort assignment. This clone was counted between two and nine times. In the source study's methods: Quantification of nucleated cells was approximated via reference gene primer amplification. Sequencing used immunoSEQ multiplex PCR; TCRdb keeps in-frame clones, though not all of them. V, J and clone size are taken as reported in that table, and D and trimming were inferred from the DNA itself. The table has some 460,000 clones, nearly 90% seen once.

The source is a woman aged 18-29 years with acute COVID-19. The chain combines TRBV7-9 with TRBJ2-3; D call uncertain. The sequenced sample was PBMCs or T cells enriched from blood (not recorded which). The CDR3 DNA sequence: TGTGCCAGCAGCCTCCAGACAGATACGCAGTATTTT. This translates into CASSLQTDTQYF.